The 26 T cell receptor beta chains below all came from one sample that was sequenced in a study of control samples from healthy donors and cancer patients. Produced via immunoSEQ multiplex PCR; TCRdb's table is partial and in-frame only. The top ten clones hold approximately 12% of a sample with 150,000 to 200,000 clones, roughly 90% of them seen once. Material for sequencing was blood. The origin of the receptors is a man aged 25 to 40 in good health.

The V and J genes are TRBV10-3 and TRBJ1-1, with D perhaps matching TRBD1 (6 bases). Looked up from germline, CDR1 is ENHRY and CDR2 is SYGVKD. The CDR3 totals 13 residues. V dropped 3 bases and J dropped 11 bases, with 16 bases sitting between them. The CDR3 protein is CAISEIQGSRAFF. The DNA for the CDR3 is TGTGCCATCAGTGAAATCCAGGGGTCTCGGGCTTTCTTT.

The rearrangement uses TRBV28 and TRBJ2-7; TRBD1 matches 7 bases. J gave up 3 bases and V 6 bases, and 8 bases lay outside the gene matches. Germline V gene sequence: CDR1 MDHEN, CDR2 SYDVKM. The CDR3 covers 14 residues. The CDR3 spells CASSPGQVGYEQYF. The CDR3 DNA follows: TGTGCCAGCAGCCCCGGACAGGTCGGCTACGAGCAGTACTTC.

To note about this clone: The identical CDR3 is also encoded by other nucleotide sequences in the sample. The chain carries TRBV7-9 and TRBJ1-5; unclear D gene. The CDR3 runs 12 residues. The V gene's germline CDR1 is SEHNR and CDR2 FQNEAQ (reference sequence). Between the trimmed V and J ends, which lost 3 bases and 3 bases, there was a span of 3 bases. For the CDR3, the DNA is TGTGCCAGCAGCTTGGTCAATCAGCCCCAGCATTTT. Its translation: CASSLVNQPQHF.

This CDR3 reads CASSFGVVAGNTIYF. The CDR3 coding sequence is TGTGCCAGCAGTTTTGGGGTGGTCGCTGGAAACACCATATATTTT. The V gene is TRBV28, the J gene TRBJ1-3, with no clear D. V lost 3 bases and J lost 2, with 11 bases in between. Germline V CDR1 and CDR2: MDHEN, SYDVKM. The CDR3 is 15 residues long. Supplemented by reference TRBV28 and TRBJ1-3, the full variable domain reads DVKVTQSSRYLVKRTGEKVFLECVQDMDHENMFWYRQDPGLGLRLIYFSYDVKMKEKGDIPEGYSVSREKKERFSLILESASTNQTSMYLCASSFGVVAGNTIYFGEGSWLTVV.

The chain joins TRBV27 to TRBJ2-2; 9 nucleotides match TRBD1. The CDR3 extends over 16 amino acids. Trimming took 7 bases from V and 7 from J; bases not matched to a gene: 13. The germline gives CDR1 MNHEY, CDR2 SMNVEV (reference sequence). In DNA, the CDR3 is TGTGCCAGCAAAAAGAGCCGAGACAGGGGGATCGGGGAGCTGTTTTTT. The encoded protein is CASKKSRDRGIGELFF.

CDR3 sequence (DNA): TGTGCCAGCTCACCAGAAACGGCCTACGAGCAGTACTTC. Its protein product is CASSPETAYEQYF. The chain couples TRBV18 to TRBJ2-7; D is unresolved. The ends were cut back, 2 bases at V and 2 bases at J, with 7 bases in the middle. The CDR3 is made up of 13 amino acids. Germline assignment: CDR1 KGHSH and CDR2 LQKENI.

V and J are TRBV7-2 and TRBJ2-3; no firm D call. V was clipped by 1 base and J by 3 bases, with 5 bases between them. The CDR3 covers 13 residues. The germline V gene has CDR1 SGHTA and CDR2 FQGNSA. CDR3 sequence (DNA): TGTGCCAGCAGCTTAGGGGTTACAGATACGCAGTATTTT. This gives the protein CASSLGVTDTQYF.

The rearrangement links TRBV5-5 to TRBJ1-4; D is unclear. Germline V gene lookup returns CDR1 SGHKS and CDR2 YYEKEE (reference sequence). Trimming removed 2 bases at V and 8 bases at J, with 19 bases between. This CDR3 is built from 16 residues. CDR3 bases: TGTGCCAGCAGCTTCTACTCGGGCAGGAGATCGGAAAAACTGTTTTTT. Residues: CASSFYSGRRSEKLFF. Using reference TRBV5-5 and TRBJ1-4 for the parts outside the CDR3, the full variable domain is DAGVTQSPTHLIKTRGQQVTLRCSPISGHKSVSWYQQVLGQGPQFIFQYYEKEERGRGNFPDRFSARQFPNYSSELNVNALLLGDSALYLCASSFYSGRRSEKLFFGSGTQLSVL.

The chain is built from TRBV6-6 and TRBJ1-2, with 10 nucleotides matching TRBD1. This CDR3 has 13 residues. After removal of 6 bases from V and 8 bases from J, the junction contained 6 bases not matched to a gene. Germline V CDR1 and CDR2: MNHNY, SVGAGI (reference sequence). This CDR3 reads CASSRQGAYGYTF. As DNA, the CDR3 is TGTGCCAGCAGCAGACAGGGGGCGTACGGCTACACCTTC.

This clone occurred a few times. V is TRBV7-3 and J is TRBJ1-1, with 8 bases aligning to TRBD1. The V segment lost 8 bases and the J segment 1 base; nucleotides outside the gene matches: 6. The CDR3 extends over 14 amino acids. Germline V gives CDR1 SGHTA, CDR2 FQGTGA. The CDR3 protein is CASGRTGPNTEAFF. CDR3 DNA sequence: TGTGCCAGCGGGAGGACAGGGCCGAACACTGAAGCTTTCTTT.

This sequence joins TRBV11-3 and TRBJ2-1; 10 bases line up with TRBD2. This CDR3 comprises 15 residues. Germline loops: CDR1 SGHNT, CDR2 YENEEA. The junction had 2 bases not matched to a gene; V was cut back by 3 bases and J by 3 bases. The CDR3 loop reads CASSLGLAFYNEQFF. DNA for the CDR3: TGTGCCAGCAGCTTGGGACTAGCGTTCTACAATGAGCAGTTCTTC.

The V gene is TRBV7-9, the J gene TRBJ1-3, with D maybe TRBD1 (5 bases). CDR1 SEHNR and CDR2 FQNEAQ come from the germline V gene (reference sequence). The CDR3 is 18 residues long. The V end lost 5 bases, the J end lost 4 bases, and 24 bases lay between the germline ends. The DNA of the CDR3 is TGTGCCAGCAGCCCGCGAGGGAGCTCTTCAGGGTGGGGAAACACCATATATTTT. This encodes CASSPRGSSSGWGNTIYF.

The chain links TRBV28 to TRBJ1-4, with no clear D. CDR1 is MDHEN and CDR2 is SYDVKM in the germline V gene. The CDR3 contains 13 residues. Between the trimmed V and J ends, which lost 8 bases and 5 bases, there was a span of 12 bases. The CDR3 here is CASGKFRNEKLFF. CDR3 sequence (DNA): TGTGCCAGCGGAAAATTCCGGAATGAAAAACTGTTTTTT.

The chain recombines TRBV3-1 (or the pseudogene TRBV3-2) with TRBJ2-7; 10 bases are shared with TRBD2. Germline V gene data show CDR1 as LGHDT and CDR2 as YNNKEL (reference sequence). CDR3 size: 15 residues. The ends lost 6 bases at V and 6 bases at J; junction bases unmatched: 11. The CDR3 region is CASRRSSGSLAEQYF. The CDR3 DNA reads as TGTGCCAGCAGACGGTCTAGCGGGAGTCTGGCCGAGCAGTACTTC.

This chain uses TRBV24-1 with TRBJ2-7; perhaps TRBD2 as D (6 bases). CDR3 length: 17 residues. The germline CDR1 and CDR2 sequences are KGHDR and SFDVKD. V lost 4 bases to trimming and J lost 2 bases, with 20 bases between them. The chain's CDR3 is CATSDRFFREPAYEQYF. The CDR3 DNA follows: TGTGCCACCAGTGACCGATTTTTCCGGGAGCCCGCCTACGAGCAGTACTTC.

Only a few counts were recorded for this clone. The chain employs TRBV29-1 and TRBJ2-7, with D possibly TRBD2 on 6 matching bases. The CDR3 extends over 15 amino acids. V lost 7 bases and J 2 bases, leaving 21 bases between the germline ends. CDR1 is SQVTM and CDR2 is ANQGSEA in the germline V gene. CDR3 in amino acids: CSAELLTRGAYEQYF. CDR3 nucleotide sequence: TGCAGCGCTGAGCTATTGACTAGAGGGGCCTACGAGCAGTACTTC.

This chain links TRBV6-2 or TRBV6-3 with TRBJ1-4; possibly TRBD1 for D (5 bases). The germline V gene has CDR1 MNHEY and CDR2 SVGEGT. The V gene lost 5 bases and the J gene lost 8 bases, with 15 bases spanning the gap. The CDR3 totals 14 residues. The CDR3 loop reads CASSRDPGGEKLFF. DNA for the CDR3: TGTGCCAGCAGTCGGGACCCGGGAGGAGAAAAACTGTTTTTT.

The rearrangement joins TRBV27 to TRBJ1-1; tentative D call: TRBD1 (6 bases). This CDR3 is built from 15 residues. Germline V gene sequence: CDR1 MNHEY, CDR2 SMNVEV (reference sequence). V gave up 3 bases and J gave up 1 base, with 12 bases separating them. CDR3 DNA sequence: TGTGCCAGCAGTTTCCTCGGACAGAAGAACACTGAAGCTTTCTTT. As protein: CASSFLGQKNTEAFF.

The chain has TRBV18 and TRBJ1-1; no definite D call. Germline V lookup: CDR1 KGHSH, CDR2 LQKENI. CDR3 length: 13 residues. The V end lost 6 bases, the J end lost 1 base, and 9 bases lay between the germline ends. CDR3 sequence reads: CASSRDWNTEAFF. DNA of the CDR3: TGTGCCAGCTCCCGCGACTGGAACACTGAAGCTTTCTTT.

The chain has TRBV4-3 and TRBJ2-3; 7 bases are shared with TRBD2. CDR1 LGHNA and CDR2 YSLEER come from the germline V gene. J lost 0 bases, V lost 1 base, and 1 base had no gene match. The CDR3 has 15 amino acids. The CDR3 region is CASSQGSGSTDTQYF. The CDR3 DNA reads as TGCGCCAGCAGCCAAGGTAGCGGGAGCACAGATACGCAGTATTTT.

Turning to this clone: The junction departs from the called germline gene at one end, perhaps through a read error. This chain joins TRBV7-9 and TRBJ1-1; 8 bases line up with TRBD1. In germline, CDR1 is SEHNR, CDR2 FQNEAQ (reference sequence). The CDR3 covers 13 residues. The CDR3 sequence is CASTLGTGDEAFF. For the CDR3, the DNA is TGTGCCAGCACCTTAGGGACAGGAGATGAAGCTTTCTTT. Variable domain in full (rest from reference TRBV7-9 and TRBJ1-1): DTGVSQNPRHKITKRGQNVTFRCDPISEHNRLYWYRQTLGQGPEFLTYFQNEAQLEKSRLLSDRFSAERPKGSFSTLEIQRTEQGDSAMYLCASTLGTGDEAFFGQGTRLTVV.

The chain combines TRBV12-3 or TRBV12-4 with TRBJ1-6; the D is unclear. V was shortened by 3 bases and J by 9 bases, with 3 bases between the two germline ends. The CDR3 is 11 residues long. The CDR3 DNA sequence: TGTGCCAGCAGTTTTGGTTCACCCCTCCACTTT. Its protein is CASSFGSPLHF.

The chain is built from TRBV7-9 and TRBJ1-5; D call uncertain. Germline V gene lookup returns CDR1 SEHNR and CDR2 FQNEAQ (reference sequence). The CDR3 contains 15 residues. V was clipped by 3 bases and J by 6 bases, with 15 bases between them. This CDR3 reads CASSFGKEAAQPQHF. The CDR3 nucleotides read TGTGCCAGCAGCTTTGGAAAGGAGGCAGCTCAGCCCCAGCATTTT.

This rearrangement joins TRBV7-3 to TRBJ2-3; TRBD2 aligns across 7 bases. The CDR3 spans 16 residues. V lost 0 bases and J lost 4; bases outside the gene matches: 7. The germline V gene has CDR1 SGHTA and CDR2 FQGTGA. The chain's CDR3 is CASSLTAGVTADTQYF. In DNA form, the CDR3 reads TGTGCCAGCAGCTTAACCGCGGGGGTGACCGCAGATACGCAGTATTTT.

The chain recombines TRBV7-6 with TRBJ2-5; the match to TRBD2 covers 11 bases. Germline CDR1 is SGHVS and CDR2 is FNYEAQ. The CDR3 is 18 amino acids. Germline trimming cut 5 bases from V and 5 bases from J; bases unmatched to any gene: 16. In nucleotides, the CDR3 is TGTGCCAGCAGCGTAGGGATCACTAGCGGGAGCTCGAGGGAGACCCAGTACTTC. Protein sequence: CASSVGITSGSSRETQYF. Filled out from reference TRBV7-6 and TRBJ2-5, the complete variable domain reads GAGVSQSPRYKVTKRGQDVALRCDPISGHVSLYWYRQALGQGPEFLTYFNYEAQQDKSGLPNDRFSAERPEGSISTLTIQRTEQRDSAMYRCASSVGITSGSSRETQYFGPGTRLLVL.

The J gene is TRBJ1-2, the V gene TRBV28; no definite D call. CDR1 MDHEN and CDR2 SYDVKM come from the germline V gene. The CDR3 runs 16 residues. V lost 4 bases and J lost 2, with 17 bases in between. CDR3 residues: CASSSDPVGPNYGYTF. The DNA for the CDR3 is TGTGCCAGCAGTTCCGACCCCGTGGGCCCCAACTATGGCTACACCTTC.